Following are 30 T cell receptor beta chains from one sample sequenced in a study of shared clonotypes between healthy human individuals. The data were produced by immunoSEQ multiplex PCR, yet TCRdb's version contains in-frame clones alone and is incomplete. The sample lists about 800,000 clones; around 96% were seen once. Naive CD8 cells were CD45RO-negative, positively selected for CCR7, excluding terminally differentiated effector memory CD45RA+ cells. Sequenced: naive CD8+ T cells sorted from blood. The source of these receptors is a man younger than 45 in good health.

The chain couples TRBV6-5 to TRBJ2-5, with 14 bases lining up with TRBD2. Germline CDR1 is MNHEY and CDR2 is SVGAGI. The CDR3 consists of 15 residues. Unmatched junction bases numbered 3, after V lost 4 bases and J lost 5 bases. The CDR3 loop reads CASSSGTSGSETQYF. CDR3 in DNA: TGTGCCAGCAGTTCCGGGACTAGCGGGAGCGAGACCCAGTACTTC.

This chain joins TRBV19 and TRBJ2-3, with 11 bases aligning to TRBD2. CDR1 and CDR2 from the germline V gene are LNHDA and SQIVND (reference sequence). The ends lost 3 bases at V and 7 bases at J; junction bases unmatched: 3. The CDR3 is 14 residues long. The DNA of the CDR3 is TGTGCCAGTAGTATGTCTAGCGGGAGGCATACGCAGTATTTT. As protein: CASSMSSGRHTQYF.

This chain uses TRBV2 with TRBJ2-7, with 11 bases identical to TRBD2. The CDR3 spans 15 residues. From germline, CDR1 is SNHLY and CDR2 FYNNEI. The junction had 7 bases not matched to a gene; V was cut back by 8 bases and J by 1 base. The chain's CDR3 is CASSTRTSGSYEQYF. In DNA, the CDR3 is TGTGCCAGCTCTACCCGGACTAGCGGGTCCTACGAGCAGTACTTC.

This clone was seen once. The chain has TRBV5-4 and TRBJ2-2; 11 bases are shared with TRBD1. V dropped 4 bases and J dropped 7; count of bases not matched to a gene: 9. Germline CDR1 SGHNT, CDR2 YYREEE (reference sequence). The CDR3 is 16 residues long. Here the CDR3 reads CASSPFGTGGDGELFF. The CDR3, as DNA: TGTGCCAGCAGCCCGTTTGGGACAGGGGGGGACGGGGAGCTGTTTTTT.

This chain connects TRBV14 to TRBJ2-7; no clear D. The V end was cut by 5 bases, the J end by 2 bases, with 10 bases between. This CDR3 is 13 amino acids long. CDR1 is SGHDN, CDR2 FVKESK, per germline. CDR3 coding DNA: TGTGCCAGCAGCGGCTCTGACGCCTACGAGCAGTACTTC. It encodes CASSGSDAYEQYF.

The chain carries TRBV30 and TRBJ2-7; TRBD2 is a possible D gene (5 bases). The V end lost 0 bases, the J end lost 2 bases, and 8 bases lay between the germline ends. This CDR3 comprises 13 residues. The germline gives CDR1 GTSNPN, CDR2 SVGIG (reference sequence). The CDR3 region is CAWSVREPYEQYF. CDR3 nucleotides: TGTGCCTGGAGTGTACGGGAACCCTACGAGCAGTACTTC. The full variable domain, completed using reference TRBV30 and TRBJ2-7, is SQTIHQWPATLVQPVGSPLSLECTVEGTSNPNLYWYRQAAGRGLQLLFYSVGIGQISSEVPQNLSASRPQDRQFILSSKKLLLSDSGFYLCAWSVREPYEQYFGPGTRLTVT.

The genes are TRBV5-1 and TRBJ2-1; D may be TRBD2 (6 bases). Deletions cut 1 base from V and 8 bases from J, with 13 bases between. Per germline, CDR1 SGHRS and CDR2 YFSETQ. The CDR3 covers 14 residues. The CDR3 DNA sequence: TGCGCCAGCAGCTTGTACGCGGGAATGGATGAGCAGTTCTTC. It specifies CASSLYAGMDEQFF.

This chain joins TRBV27 and TRBJ1-1; D uncertain. Germline CDR1 is MNHEY and CDR2 is SMNVEV (reference sequence). The CDR3 sequence is 15 residues long. V dropped 0 bases and J dropped 0 bases, with 8 bases sitting between them. CDR3 nucleotide sequence: TGTGCCAGCAGTTTATCTTCAAGGGTGAACACTGAAGCTTTCTTT. Translation gives CASSLSSRVNTEAFF.

This rearrangement joins TRBV11-2 to TRBJ2-7; either TRBD1 or TRBD2 may fit D (5 bases each). Deletions cut 5 bases from V and 2 bases from J, with 25 bases between. This CDR3 contains 18 residues. Per the germline V gene, CDR1 is SGHAT and CDR2 is FQNNGV. Written as DNA, the CDR3 is TGTGCCAGCAGCCTGAAATGGGCCGACCGGGACGGCGCCTACGAGCAGTACTTC. Its protein product is CASSLKWADRDGAYEQYF.

The chain combines TRBV6-5 with TRBJ2-5, with 12 bases aligning to TRBD2. The CDR3 runs 15 residues. J lost 1 base, V lost 5 bases, and 2 bases had no gene match. Per the germline V gene, CDR1 is MNHEY and CDR2 is SVGAGI. The CDR3 DNA reads TGTGCCAGCAGTCGACTAGCGGGAGCCCAAGAGACCCAGTACTTC. Its translation: CASSRLAGAQETQYF.

The V gene is TRBV5-6, the J gene TRBJ2-7; a possible D gene is TRBD2 (6 bases). The CDR3 sequence is 15 residues long. Germline V gene data show CDR1 as SGHDT and CDR2 as YYEEEE. Trimming removed 4 bases at V and 3 bases at J, with 17 bases between. DNA for the CDR3: TGTGCCAGCAGCGGCGGGACGGCCGTTTTCTACGAGCAGTACTTC. Amino acid sequence: CASSGGTAVFYEQYF.

The chain has TRBV7-9 and TRBJ1-1, with D uncertain. The germline gives CDR1 SEHNR, CDR2 FQNEAQ (reference sequence). The CDR3 sequence is 11 residues long. The V gene lost 5 bases and the J gene lost 8 bases, with 9 bases spanning the gap. For the CDR3, the DNA is TGTGCCAGCAGCCGCGGTCGAGAAGCTTTCTTT. Translation gives CASSRGREAFF. The full variable domain, with the rest looked up from reference TRBV7-9 and TRBJ1-1, is DTGVSQNPRHKITKRGQNVTFRCDPISEHNRLYWYRQTLGQGPEFLTYFQNEAQLEKSRLLSDRFSAERPKGSFSTLEIQRTEQGDSAMYLCASSRGREAFFGQGTRLTVV.

The V gene is TRBV10-3, the J gene TRBJ2-7; 7 positions match TRBD1. V shed 3 bases and J 6 bases; nucleotides not matched to a gene: 5. Germline CDR1 and CDR2: ENHRY and SYGVKD. CDR3 length equals 13 residues. This CDR3 reads CAISDLGGREQYF. For the CDR3, the DNA is TGTGCCATCAGTGATCTAGGGGGCCGCGAGCAGTACTTC.

The chain uses TRBV19 and TRBJ2-1; 12 bases are a match to TRBD2. The junction had 10 bases not matched to a gene; V was cut back by 3 bases and J by 10 bases. The CDR3 runs 16 residues. Germline lookup yields CDR1 LNHDA and CDR2 SQIVND (reference sequence). The CDR3 spells CASSILTSGSSEEQFF. CDR3 sequence (DNA): TGTGCCAGTAGTATTCTGACTAGCGGGAGTTCTGAGGAGCAGTTCTTC.

The chain employs TRBV6-5 and TRBJ1-2; TRBD1 matches 7 bases. The V gene's germline CDR1 is MNHEY and CDR2 SVGAGI. This CDR3 is 15 amino acids long. V lost 0 bases, J lost 8 bases, and 9 bases stayed unmatched. In DNA, the CDR3 is TGTGCCAGCAGTTACTCGAGAAGGGGGCAACGAGGCTACACCTTC. Its translation: CASSYSRRGQRGYTF.

The genes are TRBV11-2 and TRBJ1-3, with D unresolved. Germline CDR1 SGHAT, CDR2 FQNNGV. This CDR3 contains 13 residues. Trimming cost V 2 bases and J 0 bases, with 2 bases left between them. The CDR3 sequence: CASSLSSGNTIYF. The CDR3 nucleotides are TGTGCCAGCAGCTTAAGCTCTGGAAACACCATATATTTT.

Notes on this clone: This sample includes further DNA sequences coding for the same CDR3. The CDR3 loop reads CASSLRQGREQYF. CDR3 nucleotide sequence: TGTGCCAGCAGTTTACGACAGGGTCGCGAGCAGTACTTC. The V call is TRBV27, the J call TRBJ2-7, with 7 nucleotides matching TRBD1. The CDR3 is made up of 13 amino acids. V lost 2 bases to trimming and J lost 6 bases; unmatched junction nucleotides: 4. Per the germline V gene, CDR1 is MNHEY and CDR2 is SMNVEV (reference sequence).

Only one count was recorded for this clone. The chain links TRBV30 to TRBJ1-1; D not resolved. V gave up 0 bases and J gave up 2 bases, with 7 bases separating them. CDR1 is GTSNPN and CDR2 is SVGIG in the germline V gene (reference sequence). The CDR3 runs to 13 residues. CDR3 region: CAWSVMPNTEAFF. The CDR3 DNA sequence: TGTGCCTGGAGTGTGATGCCCAACACTGAAGCTTTCTTT.

V is TRBV11-3 and J is TRBJ2-2; D gene uncertain. The length of the CDR3 is 16 residues. The germline gives CDR1 SGHNT, CDR2 YENEEA. Trimming removed 5 bases at V and 0 bases at J, with 13 bases between. The CDR3 is CASSPRTASNTGELFF. In DNA form, the CDR3 reads TGTGCCAGCAGCCCCCGAACAGCCTCGAACACCGGGGAGCTGTTTTTT. Based on the CDR3 plus reference TRBV11-3 and TRBJ2-2, the full variable domain is EAGVVQSPRYKIIEKKQPVAFWCNPISGHNTLYWYLQNLGQGPELLIRYENEEAVDDSQLPKDRFSAERLKGVDSTLKIQPAELGDSAVYLCASSPRTASNTGELFFGEGSRLTVL.

The chain combines TRBV7-9 with TRBJ2-2; TRBD1 aligns across 9 bases. CDR1 SEHNR and CDR2 FQNEAQ come from the germline V gene (reference sequence). The V and J ends lost 4 bases and 6 bases, in that order; junction bases with no gene match: 15. The CDR3 consists of 18 residues. In nucleotides, the CDR3 is TGTGCCAGCAGCTCCAATTTCGGGACAGGGCGAGATTCCGGGGAGCTGTTTTTT. This gives the protein CASSSNFGTGRDSGELFF.

V is TRBV27 and J is TRBJ1-4; D is unclear. The ends were cut back, 0 bases at V and 8 bases at J, with 10 bases in the middle. The V gene's germline CDR1 is MNHEY and CDR2 SMNVEV (reference sequence). This CDR3 is built from 14 residues. CDR3 nucleotide sequence: TGTGCCAGCAGTTTATCGTGGGTCGGAGAAAAACTGTTTTTT. Its translation is CASSLSWVGEKLFF.

The chain combines TRBV11-2 with TRBJ2-7; D is perhaps TRBD2 (5 bases). Germline assignment: CDR1 SGHAT and CDR2 FQNNGV. Trimming cost V 2 bases and J 3 bases, with 14 bases left between them. CDR3 size: 15 residues. This CDR3 reads CASSLLAQELYEQYF. The DNA for the CDR3 is TGTGCCAGCAGCTTATTAGCGCAGGAACTCTACGAGCAGTACTTC.

Only a few counts were recorded for this clone. This rearrangement joins TRBV11-3 to TRBJ2-3; D is possibly TRBD1 (6 bases). The ends were cut back, 5 bases at V and 6 bases at J, with 15 bases in the middle. The germline V gene encodes CDR1 SGHNT and CDR2 YENEEA. This CDR3 has 14 amino acids. The chain's CDR3 is CASSPLQGVDTQYF. The CDR3 nucleotides are TGTGCCAGCAGCCCATTACAGGGAGTGGATACGCAGTATTTT.

The rearrangement uses TRBV11-2 and TRBJ2-7; 14 nucleotides line up with TRBD2. The germline V gene encodes CDR1 SGHAT and CDR2 FQNNGV. With V trimmed by 5 bases and J by 7 bases, 4 bases remained unmatched. The CDR3 has 14 residues. As DNA, the CDR3 is TGTGCCAGCAGCCCGGGACTAGCGGGAGTTGAGCAGTACTTC. Translated: CASSPGLAGVEQYF.

The genes are TRBV16 and TRBJ1-1; no clear D gene. The CDR3 loop spans 13 amino acids. V lost 3 bases and J 1 base, leaving 6 bases between the germline ends. Germline assignment: CDR1 KGHSY and CDR2 FQNENV. CDR3 sequence (DNA): TGTGCCAGCAGCCAGGGGAGGAACACTGAAGCTTTCTTT. Translation: CASSQGRNTEAFF.

This clone was counted once. CDR3 sequence reads: CASSPGTSGQETQYF. CDR3 in DNA: TGTGCCAGCTCACCAGGGACTAGCGGCCAAGAGACCCAGTACTTC. The rearrangement links TRBV18 to TRBJ2-5, with 11 bases that match TRBD2. V gave up 2 bases and J gave up 1 base; unmatched junction bases: 0. The length of the CDR3 is 15 residues. Germline V CDR1 and CDR2: KGHSH, LQKENI.

The chain uses TRBV4-1 and TRBJ2-5, with 13 bases identical to TRBD2. Germline V lookup: CDR1 MGHRA, CDR2 YSYEKL. This CDR3 has 17 residues. The V segment lost 3 bases and the J segment 3 bases; nucleotides outside the gene matches: 7. For the CDR3, the DNA is TGCGCCAGCAGCCAGGGGATTGGACTAGCGGGAGAAGAGACCCAGTACTTC. Residues: CASSQGIGLAGEETQYF.

The CDR3 is CASPVPDSLRGQPQHF. As DNA, the CDR3 is TGTGCCAGCCCGGTCCCCGACAGTTTGAGGGGTCAGCCCCAGCATTTT. The chain couples TRBV25-1 to TRBJ1-5; maybe TRBD1 (5 bases). Looked up from germline, CDR1 is MGHDK and CDR2 is SYGVNS. V gave up 8 bases and J gave up 6 bases, with 23 bases separating them. CDR3 length equals 16 residues.

The gene calls are TRBV6-4 and TRBJ2-3; 9 bases align to TRBD2. After removal of 0 bases from V and 1 base from J, the junction contained 8 bases not matched to a gene. CDR1 is MRHNA, CDR2 SNTAGT, per germline. This CDR3 spans 18 amino acids. The CDR3, as DNA: TGTGCCAGCAGTGACTCGAGGGCTAGCGGGGAATGCACAGATACGCAGTATTTT. It encodes CASSDSRASGECTDTQYF.

The chain employs TRBV2 and TRBJ2-1; D unclear. This CDR3 region has 17 residues. V gave up 11 bases and J gave up 0 bases, with 23 bases separating them. Germline CDR1 and CDR2: SNHLY and FYNNEI. CDR3 DNA sequence: TGTGCCGGCAACCCCCGGACGAGTTCAAGCTCCTACAATGAGCAGTTCTTC. Its translation: CAGNPRTSSSSYNEQFF.